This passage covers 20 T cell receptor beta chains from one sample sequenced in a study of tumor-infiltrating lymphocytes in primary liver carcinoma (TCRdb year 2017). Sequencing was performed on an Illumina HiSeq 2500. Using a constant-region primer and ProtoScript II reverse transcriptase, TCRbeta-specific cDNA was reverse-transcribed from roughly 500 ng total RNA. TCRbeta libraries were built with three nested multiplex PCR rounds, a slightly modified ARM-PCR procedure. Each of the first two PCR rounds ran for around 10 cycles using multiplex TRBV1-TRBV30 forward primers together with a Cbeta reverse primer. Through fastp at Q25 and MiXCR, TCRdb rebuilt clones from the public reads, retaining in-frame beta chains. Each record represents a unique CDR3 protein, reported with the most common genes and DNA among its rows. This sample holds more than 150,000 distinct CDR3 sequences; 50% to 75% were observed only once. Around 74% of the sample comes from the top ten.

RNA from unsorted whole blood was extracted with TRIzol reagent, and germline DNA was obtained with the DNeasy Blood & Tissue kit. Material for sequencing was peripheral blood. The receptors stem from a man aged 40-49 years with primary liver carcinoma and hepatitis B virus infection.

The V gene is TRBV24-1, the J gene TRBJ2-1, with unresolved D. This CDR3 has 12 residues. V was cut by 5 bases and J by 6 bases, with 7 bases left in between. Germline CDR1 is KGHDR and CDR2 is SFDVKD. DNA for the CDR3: TGTGCCACCAGTGCCAGATTCAATGAGCAGTTCTTC. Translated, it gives CATSARFNEQFF.

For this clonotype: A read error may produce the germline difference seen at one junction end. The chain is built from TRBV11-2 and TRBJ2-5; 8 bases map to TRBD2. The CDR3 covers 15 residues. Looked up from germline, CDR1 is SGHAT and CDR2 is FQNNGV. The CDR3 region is CASSPFSGVQKTQYF. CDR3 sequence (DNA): TGTGCCAGTAGCCCATTTAGCGGGGTCCAAAAGACCCAGTACTTC.

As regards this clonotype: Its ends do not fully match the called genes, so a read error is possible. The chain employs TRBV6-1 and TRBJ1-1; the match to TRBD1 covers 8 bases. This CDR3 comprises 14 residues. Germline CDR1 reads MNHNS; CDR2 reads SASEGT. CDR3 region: CASSAAGGGTEVFF. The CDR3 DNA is TGTGCCAGCAGTGCCGCAGGGGGCGGCACTGAAGTTTTCTTT.

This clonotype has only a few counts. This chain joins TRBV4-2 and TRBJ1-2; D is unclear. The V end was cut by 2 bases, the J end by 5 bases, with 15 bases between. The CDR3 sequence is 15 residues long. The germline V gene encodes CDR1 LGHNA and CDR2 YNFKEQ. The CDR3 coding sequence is TGTGCCAGCAGCCAACACTTGGGCCTGGGGTATGGCTACACCTTC. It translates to CASSQHLGLGYGYTF.

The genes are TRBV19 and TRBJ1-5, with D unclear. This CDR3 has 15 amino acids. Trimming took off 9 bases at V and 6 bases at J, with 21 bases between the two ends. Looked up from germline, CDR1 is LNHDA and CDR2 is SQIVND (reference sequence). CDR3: CASQAGWGGGQPQHF. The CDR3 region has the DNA TGTGCCAGCCAAGCCGGTTGGGGAGGAGGTCAGCCCCAGCATTTT.

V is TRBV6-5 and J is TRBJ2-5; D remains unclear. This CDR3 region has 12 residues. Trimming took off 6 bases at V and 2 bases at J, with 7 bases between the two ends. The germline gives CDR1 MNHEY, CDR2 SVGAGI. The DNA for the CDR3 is TGTGCCAGCAGCCAAGATCAAGAGACCCAGTACTTC. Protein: CASSQDQETQYF.

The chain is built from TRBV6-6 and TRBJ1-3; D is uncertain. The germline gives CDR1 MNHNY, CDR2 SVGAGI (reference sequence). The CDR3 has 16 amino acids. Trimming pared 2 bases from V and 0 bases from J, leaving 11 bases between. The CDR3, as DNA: TGTGCCAGCAGTTACCTAACTTCCCGCTCTGGAAACACCATATATTTT. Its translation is CASSYLTSRSGNTIYF.

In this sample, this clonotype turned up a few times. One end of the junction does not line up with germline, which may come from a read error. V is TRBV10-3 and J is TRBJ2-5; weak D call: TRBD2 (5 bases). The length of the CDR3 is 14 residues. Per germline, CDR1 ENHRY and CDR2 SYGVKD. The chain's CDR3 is CTISERLAEETQYF. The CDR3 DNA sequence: TGTACCATCAGTGAAAGGCTAGCTGAAGAGACCCAGTACTTC.

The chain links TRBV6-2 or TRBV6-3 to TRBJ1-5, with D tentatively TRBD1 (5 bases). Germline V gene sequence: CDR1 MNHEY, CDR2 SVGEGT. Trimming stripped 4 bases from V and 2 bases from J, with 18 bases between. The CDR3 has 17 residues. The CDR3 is CASSWDPGGIGNQPQHF. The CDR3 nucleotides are TGTGCCAGCAGTTGGGACCCTGGGGGGATTGGCAATCAGCCCCAGCATTTT.

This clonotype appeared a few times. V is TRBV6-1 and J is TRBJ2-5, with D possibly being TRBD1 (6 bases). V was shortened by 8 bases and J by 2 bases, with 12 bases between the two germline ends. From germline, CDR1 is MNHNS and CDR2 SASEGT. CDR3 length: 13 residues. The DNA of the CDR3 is TGTGCCAGCCTAACAGGGTTACAAGAGACCCAGTACTTC. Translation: CASLTGLQETQYF.

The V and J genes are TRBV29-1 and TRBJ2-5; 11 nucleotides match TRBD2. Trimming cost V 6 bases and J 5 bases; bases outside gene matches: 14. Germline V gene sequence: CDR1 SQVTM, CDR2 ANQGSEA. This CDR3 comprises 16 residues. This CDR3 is CSVDSGTSGSIETQYF. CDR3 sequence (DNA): TGCAGCGTCGATAGCGGAACTAGCGGGAGTATTGAGACCCAGTACTTC.

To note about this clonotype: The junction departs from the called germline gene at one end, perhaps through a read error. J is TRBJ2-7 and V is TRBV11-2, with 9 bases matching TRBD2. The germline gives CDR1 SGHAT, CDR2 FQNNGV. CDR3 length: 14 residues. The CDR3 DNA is TGTGCCAGCAGTCCTAGCGGGAATAGAAACGAGCTGTACTTC. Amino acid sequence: CASSPSGNRNELYF.

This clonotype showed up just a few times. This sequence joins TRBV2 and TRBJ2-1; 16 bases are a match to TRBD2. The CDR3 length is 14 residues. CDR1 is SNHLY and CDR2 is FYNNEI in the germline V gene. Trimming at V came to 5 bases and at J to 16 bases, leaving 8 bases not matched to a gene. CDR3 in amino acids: CASSPGTSGRAQFF. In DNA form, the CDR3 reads TGTGCCAGCAGTCCCGGGACTAGCGGGAGGGCACAATTCTTC.

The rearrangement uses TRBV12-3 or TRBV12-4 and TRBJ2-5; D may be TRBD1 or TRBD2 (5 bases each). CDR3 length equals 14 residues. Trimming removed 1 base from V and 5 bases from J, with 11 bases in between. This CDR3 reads CASSLGFREETQYF. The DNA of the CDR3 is TGTGCCAGCAGTTTAGGGTTCAGGGAGGAGACCCAGTACTTC.

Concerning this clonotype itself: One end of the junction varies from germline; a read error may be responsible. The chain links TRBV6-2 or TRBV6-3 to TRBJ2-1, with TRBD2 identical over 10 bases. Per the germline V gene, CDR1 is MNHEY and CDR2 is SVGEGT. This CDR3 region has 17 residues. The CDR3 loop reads CASSHSRLAGSYNEQFF. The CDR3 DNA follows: TGTGCCAGCAGTCACTCTCGACTAGCGGGCTCCTACAATGAGCAGTTCTTC.

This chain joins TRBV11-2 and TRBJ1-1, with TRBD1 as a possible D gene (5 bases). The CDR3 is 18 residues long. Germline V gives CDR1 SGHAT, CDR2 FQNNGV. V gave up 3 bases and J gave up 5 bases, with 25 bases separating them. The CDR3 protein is CASSFNSVTPTRGTEAFF. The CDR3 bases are TGTGCCAGCAGCTTTAATAGTGTCACGCCTACAAGGGGAACTGAAGCTTTCTTT.

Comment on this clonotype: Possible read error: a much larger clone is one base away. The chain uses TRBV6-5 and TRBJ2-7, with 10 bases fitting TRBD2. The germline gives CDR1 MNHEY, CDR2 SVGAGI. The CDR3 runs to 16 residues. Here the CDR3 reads CASSYGRASGSYVQYF. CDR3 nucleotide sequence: TGTGCCAGCAGTTACGGACGCGCTAGCGGGAGCTACGTGCAGTACTTC.

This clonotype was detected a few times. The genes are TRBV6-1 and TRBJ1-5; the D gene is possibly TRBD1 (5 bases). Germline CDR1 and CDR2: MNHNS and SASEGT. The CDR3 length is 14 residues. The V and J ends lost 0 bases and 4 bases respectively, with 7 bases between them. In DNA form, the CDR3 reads TGTGCCAGCAGTGAAGCGGGGGGGAATCAGCCCCAGCATTTT. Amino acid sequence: CASSEAGGNQPQHF.

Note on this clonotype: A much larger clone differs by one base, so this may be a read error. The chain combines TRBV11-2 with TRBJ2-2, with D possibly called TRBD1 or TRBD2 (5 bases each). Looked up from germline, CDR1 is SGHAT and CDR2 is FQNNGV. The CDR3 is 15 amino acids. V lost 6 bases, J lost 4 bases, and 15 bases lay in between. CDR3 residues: CASRLVGGSTGELFF. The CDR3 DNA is TGTGCCAGCAGACTCGTTGGGGGAAGCACCGGGGAGCTGTTTTTT. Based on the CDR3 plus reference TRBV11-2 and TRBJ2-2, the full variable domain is EAGVAQSPRYKIIEKRQSVAFWCNPISGHATLYWYQQILGQGPKLLIQFQNNGVVDDSQLPKDRFSAERLKGVDSTLKIQPAKLEDSAVYLCASRLVGGSTGELFFGEGSRLTVL.

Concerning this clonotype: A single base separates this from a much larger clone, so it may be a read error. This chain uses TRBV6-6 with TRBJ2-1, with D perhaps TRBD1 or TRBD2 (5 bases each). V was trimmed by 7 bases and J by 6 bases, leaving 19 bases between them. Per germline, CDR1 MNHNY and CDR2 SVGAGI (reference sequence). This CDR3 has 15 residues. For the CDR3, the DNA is TGTGCCAGCATCCAAGGGCAGGGAGCCTGCAATGAGCAGTTCTTC. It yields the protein CASIQGQGACNEQFF.